These T cell receptor beta chains were read from a single sample in a study of blood T cell repertoires in COVID-19. Some clones are missing from TCRdb's copy, which holds only in-frame ones; the method was immunoSEQ multiplex PCR. The data hold about 160,000 clones, with about four fifths observed a single time. Material for sequencing was peripheral blood. The receptors shown here come from a woman aged 55-75 years with COVID-19, enrolled during active disease. Each CDR3 is given with its conserved first and last residue. Fields, in order: CDR3 protein, CDR3 DNA, D gene, clone size, V gene, CDR3 length, J gene. D genes are given only for firm matches. Rows give clone size only sometimes, using once, few, many, or a class for an expanded clone.

cdr3_aa: CASSLPTRTGGNTIYF
cdr3_nt: TGTGCCAGCAGCTTACCAACCAGAACCGGGGGAAACACCATATATTTT
d_call: .
clone_size: .
v_call: TRBV7-8
cdr3_length: 16
j_call: TRBJ1-3

cdr3_aa: CAASSRGRNEKLFF
cdr3_nt: TGTGCCGCCTCCAGTCGGGGGAGGAATGAAAAACTGTTTTTT
d_call: .
clone_size: .
v_call: TRBV19
cdr3_length: 14
j_call: TRBJ1-4

cdr3_aa: CASSRTPTSVNEQFF
cdr3_nt: TGTGCCAGCAGCCGAACACCTACTAGCGTCAATGAGCAGTTCTTC
d_call: TRBD2
clone_size: .
v_call: TRBV6-2/TRBV6-3
cdr3_length: 15
j_call: TRBJ2-1

cdr3_aa: CASSLSRTGDEQYF
cdr3_nt: TGTGCCAGCAGCTTAAGTAGAACGGGAGACGAGCAGTACTTC
d_call: .
clone_size: few
v_call: TRBV7-8
cdr3_length: 14
j_call: TRBJ2-7

cdr3_aa: CATSDSGGSPYEQYF
cdr3_nt: TGTGCCACCAGTGATTCCGGCGGGAGCCCCTACGAGCAGTACTTC
d_call: TRBD2
clone_size: .
v_call: TRBV24-1
cdr3_length: 15
j_call: TRBJ2-7

cdr3_aa: CAISESSAASGRGTDTQYF
cdr3_nt: TGTGCCATCAGTGAGTCTTCGGCGGCTAGCGGGAGGGGCACAGATACGCAGTATTTT
d_call: TRBD2
clone_size: .
v_call: TRBV10-3
cdr3_length: 19
j_call: TRBJ2-3

cdr3_aa: CASSSGDRETYMEPQHF
cdr3_nt: TGCGCCAGCAGCTCAGGGGACAGGGAAACCTACATGGAGCCCCAGCATTTT
d_call: TRBD1
clone_size: .
v_call: TRBV4-1
cdr3_length: 17
j_call: TRBJ1-5

cdr3_aa: CASSLRQGRYAEAFF
cdr3_nt: TGCGCCAGCAGCTTAAGACAGGGGCGATACGCTGAAGCTTTCTTT
d_call: TRBD1
clone_size: .
v_call: TRBV5-1
cdr3_length: 15
j_call: TRBJ1-1

cdr3_aa: CAWSVFGTSGETQYF
cdr3_nt: TGTGCCTGGAGTGTATTTGGGACTAGCGGGGAGACCCAGTACTTC
d_call: TRBD2
clone_size: few
v_call: TRBV30
cdr3_length: 15
j_call: TRBJ2-5

cdr3_aa: CASSPSTDRGGDGYTF
cdr3_nt: TGCGCCAGCAGCCCGAGTACGGACAGGGGAGGAGATGGCTACACCTTC
d_call: TRBD1
clone_size: .
v_call: TRBV4-1
cdr3_length: 16
j_call: TRBJ1-2

cdr3_aa: CASSQTGTREKLFF
cdr3_nt: TGTGCCAGCAGTCAGACAGGAACCAGAGAAAAACTGTTTTTT
d_call: .
clone_size: .
v_call: TRBV28
cdr3_length: 14
j_call: TRBJ1-4

cdr3_aa: CASSPSRNQPQHF
cdr3_nt: TGTGCCAGCAGTCCTTCGAGGAATCAGCCCCAGCATTTT
d_call: .
clone_size: .
v_call: TRBV27
cdr3_length: 13
j_call: TRBJ1-5

cdr3_aa: CASGGVDVAKNIQYF
cdr3_nt: TGTGCCAGCGGGGGGGTGGATGTAGCCAAAAACATTCAGTACTTC
d_call: TRBD2
clone_size: .
v_call: TRBV6-4
cdr3_length: 15
j_call: TRBJ2-4